This TCR beta chain was captured by sequencing in a study of monozygotic twins with inflammatory bowel disease. Total RNA was isolated from whole blood without T cell sorting. The CDR3 covers 13 residues. The V gene's germline CDR1 is SGHRS and CDR2 YFSETQ. The template switching step added UMIs that contained a 6-nucleotide sample barcode. TCRdb re-called the 5' RACE reads; every CDR3 protein appears as one record, without DNA. The sample has 350,000 to 500,000 distinct CDR3 sequences. The sample comprised blood. The sequence was obtained from a human donor with ulcerative colitis or Crohn's disease, or a healthy co-twin of an affected twin (not recorded which). This rearrangement joins TRBV5-1 to TRBJ2-7. The CDR3 region is CASSLAVSREQYF.